This TCR beta chain was profiled in a study of T cells in Graves' hyperthyroidism and ophthalmopathy (dated by TCRdb to the late 2010s). Looking at the study overall: Peripheral blood samples were taken at the time of initial diagnosis, prior to any treatment. To identify TCR V-J signatures that set the groups apart, the researchers used a discovery cohort of 100 patients, made up of around 40 with Graves' ophthalmopathy and about 60 with stable Graves' hyperthyroidism. After blood sampling, hyperthyroidism patients were treated with methimazole at a starting dose of 30 mg daily, and ophthalmopathy patients were treated with high-dose intravenous methylprednisolone. The 95 to 100 discovery patients were randomly divided into training and test sets at a 7:3 ratio. Prospective prediction of ophthalmopathy was tested in an independent validation cohort consisting of roughly 20 hyperthyroidism patients and approximately 16 patients who later progressed to ophthalmopathy. In about 6 Graves' hyperthyroidism patients, the study also compared T-cell repertoires from thyroid tissue with T-cell repertoires from blood. The paper describes TCR Vbeta CDR3 sequencing of around 140 peripheral blood samples, made up of some 40 ophthalmopathy patients, 70 to 80 hyperthyroidism patients and roughly 17 progressor patients. Overall study results and their limits: In validation, the model predicted progression to ophthalmopathy with roughly 70% sensitivity and roughly 72% specificity, a median of 6.5 months before onset. Ophthalmopathy was separated from stable hyperthyroidism by a 13 V-J signature model, with around 90% sensitivity and approximately 84% specificity obtained in cross-validation and 80%/75% obtained in testing. Sample size was not statistically predetermined, and investigators were not blinded to group allocation. Most expanded thyroid clonotypes (frequency above 0.001) were also detected in blood, a finding suggesting that blood repertoires may reflect thyroid immune responses.

The hyperthyroidism patients were between 18 and 65 years old and newly diagnosed, with a disease duration of less than 2 months. The study excluded patients with uncontrolled infections, other autoimmune diseases, pregnancy or lactation. Diagnoses were established on the basis of clinical symptoms, serum thyroxine and TRAb, thyroid ultrasound, and orbital computed tomography. For progressor patients, blood was drawn at the first diagnosis of hyperthyroidism, before any ophthalmopathy symptoms had appeared. Ficoll-Paque density gradient centrifugation was used to isolate PBMCs from 8.5 to 10 ml of fresh peripheral blood. Progressor patients were first diagnosed with Graves' hyperthyroidism and then developed ophthalmopathy during follow-up. Total RNA was extracted with Trizol reagent, and quality was checked on an Agilent 2100 Bioanalyzer. Turning to this clonotype: Its recognized antigen is unknown. No much larger clonotype is one base removed from it; base qualities were not supplied.

The TCR beta CDR3 regions were amplified from RNA transcripts. The TCR CDR3 was subjected to a first round of RT-PCR using the HTBI primer set and the Qiagen OneStep RT-PCR kit. Libraries were constructed in a second round of multiplex PCR, after which size selection and purification were carried out. The libraries were sequenced on an Illumina HiSeq2000 using paired-end 100 bp reads. The authors processed their data as follows. SOAPnuke was used to process the raw data, throwing out any read that contained adapters or uncalled bases, had a mean Phred below 15, or lacked an exact constant-primer or identifier match. COPE v1.2.5 was used to merge high-quality paired reads, and clonotypes were defined as unique nucleotide sequences. MiTCR v1.1 was used to align the clonotypes against IMGT TRBV, TRBD and TRBJ reference segments. Only V-J combinations with frequency above 0.0001, covering approximately 99% of repertoires, were analysed. The TCS score was defined as F50 (clonal expansion) divided by E x V (chaos), with BLOSUM62-based TCRdist calculated between CDR3 peptides within each V-J. Welch's t-statistics and random forest reduced 500 to 650 V-J features to roughly 13, which were used in a naive Bayes classifier (R e1071). In-frame beta chains were kept once TCRdb had trimmed the public reads at Q25 with fastp and called clones with MiXCR. Identical CDR3 protein sequences are pooled into one entry, listed with their most common genes and DNA. TCRdb assigned the V and J calls; the authors' analysis was not used. The sample data list more than 300,000 distinct CDR3 sequences, and about a sixth of these were observed just once. The ten biggest clones cover roughly 35% of the sample.

Taken from cysteine to phenylalanine, the CDR3 has 17 residues. The entry retains the CDR3 DNA only, 51 bases that are in frame from base 1. Via the germline V gene (reference sequence), CDR1 is LNHNV and CDR2 YYDKDF. Trimming removed 0 bases from V and 4 bases from J, leaving 13 bases between the germline ends. The rearranged segments are TRBV15 and TRBJ2-6; the D gene cannot be resolved beyond TRBD1 or TRBD2, each matching 6 bases. This receptor was taken from a young woman with Graves' hyperthyroidism that later progressed to Graves' ophthalmopathy. Sequencing input: blood. The CDR3 loop reads CATSRDRGGGGANVLTF. In nucleotide form, the sequence is TGTGCCACCAGCAGAGATAGAGGAGGGGGAGGGGCCAACGTCCTGACTTTC.